The present T cell receptor (beta chain) was sequenced within a study of blood T cell repertoires in COVID-19. Germline CDR1 reads GTSNPN; CDR2 reads SVGIG (reference sequence). The length of the CDR3 is 15 residues. The V end lost 4 bases, the J end lost 0 bases, and 12 bases lay between the germline ends. Authors' data handling: Estimates of nucleated cell counts were drawn from the amplification of reference gene primers. The data were produced by immunoSEQ multiplex PCR, yet TCRdb's version contains in-frame clones alone and is incomplete. D and trimming were read from the DNA, whereas the V and J calls and clone size are those reported in that table. The sample includes under 250,000 clones, around 83% of them seen just once.

This receptor was obtained from a woman aged 18-29 years with acute or convalescent COVID-19. The chain uses TRBV30 and TRBJ2-2; no reliable D call. Sequencing was performed on peripheral blood. The CDR3 here is CAWNYGSTNTGELFF. Written as DNA, the CDR3 is TGTGCCTGGAACTACGGCAGCACGAACACCGGGGAGCTGTTTTTT.